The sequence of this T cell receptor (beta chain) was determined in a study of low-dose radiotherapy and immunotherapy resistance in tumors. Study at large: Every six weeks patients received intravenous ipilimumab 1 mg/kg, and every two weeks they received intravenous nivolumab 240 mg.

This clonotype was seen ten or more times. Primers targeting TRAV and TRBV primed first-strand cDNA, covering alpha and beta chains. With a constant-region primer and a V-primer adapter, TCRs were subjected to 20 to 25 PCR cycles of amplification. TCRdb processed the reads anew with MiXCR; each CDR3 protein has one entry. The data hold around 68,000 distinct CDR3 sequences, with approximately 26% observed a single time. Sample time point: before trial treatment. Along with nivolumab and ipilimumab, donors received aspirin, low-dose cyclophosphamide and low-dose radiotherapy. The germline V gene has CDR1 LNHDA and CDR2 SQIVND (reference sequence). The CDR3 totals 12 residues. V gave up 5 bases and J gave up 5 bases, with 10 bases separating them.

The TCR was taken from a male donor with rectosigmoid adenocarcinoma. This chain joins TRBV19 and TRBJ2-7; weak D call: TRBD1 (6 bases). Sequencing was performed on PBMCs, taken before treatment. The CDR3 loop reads CASSQGFNEQYF. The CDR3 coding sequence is TGTGCCAGTAGTCAGGGGTTCAACGAGCAGTACTTC.